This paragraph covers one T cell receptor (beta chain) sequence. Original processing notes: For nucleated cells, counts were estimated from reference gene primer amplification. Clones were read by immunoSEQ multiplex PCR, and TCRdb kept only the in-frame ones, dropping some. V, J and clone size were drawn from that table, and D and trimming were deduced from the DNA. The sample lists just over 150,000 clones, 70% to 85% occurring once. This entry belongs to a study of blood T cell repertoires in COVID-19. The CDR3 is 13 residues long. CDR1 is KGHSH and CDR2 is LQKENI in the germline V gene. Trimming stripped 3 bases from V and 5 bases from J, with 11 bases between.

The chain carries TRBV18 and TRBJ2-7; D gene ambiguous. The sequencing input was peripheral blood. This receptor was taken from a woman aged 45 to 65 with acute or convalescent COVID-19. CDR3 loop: CASSPRLMDEQYF. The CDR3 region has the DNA TGTGCCAGCTCACCGCGACTTATGGACGAGCAGTACTTC.